The rows below give T cell receptor beta chains drawn from one sample of a study of cytomegalovirus exposure and HLA in healthy donors. Clones were sequenced by immunoSEQ multiplex PCR, and TCRdb holds only the in-frame ones, with some missing. The sample consists of tens of thousands of clones, around 80% of them appearing once. The sequenced sample was PBMCs. These receptors all come from a man in his forties in good health and CMV-seronegative. The CDR3 runs from the conserved cysteine through the conserved F or W. D genes are given only for firm matches. The size entry is marked missing in some rows and otherwise reads once, few, many or a size class.

clone size,V gene,D gene,J gene,CDR3 protein,CDR3 DNA
NA,TRBV18,NA,TRBJ1-4,CASSPTKGQGEKLFF,TGTGCCAGCTCACCAACAAAAGGACAAGGTGAAAAACTGTTTTTT
few,TRBV7-9,NA,TRBJ2-2,CASSGPNTGELFF,TGTGCCAGCAGCGGGCCGAACACCGGGGAGCTGTTTTTT
NA,TRBV6-5,NA,TRBJ1-2,CASSYLSAGHGYTF,TGTGCCAGCAGTTACCTTTCTGCAGGGCATGGCTACACCTTC
few,TRBV5-6,NA,TRBJ1-4,CASSEDRIATNEKLFF,TGTGCCAGCAGCGAGGACAGAATAGCAACTAATGAAAAACTGTTTTTT
NA,TRBV27,NA,TRBJ2-1,CASSSSNSIPYNEQFF,TGTGCCAGCAGTTCATCCAACAGTATCCCCTACAATGAGCAGTTCTTC
NA,TRBV2,NA,TRBJ2-3,CASSGNSGESSPRTDTQYF,TGTGCCAGCAGTGGGAACTCAGGGGAATCGAGTCCACGCACAGATACGCAGTATTTT
NA,TRBV6-6,TRBD1,TRBJ2-5,CASSFDRGRETQYF,TGTGCCAGCAGTTTTGACAGGGGGCGAGAGACCCAGTACTTC
once,TRBV6-1,NA,TRBJ1-2,CASSEQGKMYYGYTF,TGTGCCAGCAGTGAGCAGGGAAAGATGTATTATGGCTACACCTTC
NA,TRBV7-7,TRBD2,TRBJ2-1,CASSLTSGSGNEQFF,TGTGCCAGCAGCTTAACTAGCGGGAGTGGTAATGAGCAGTTCTTC
NA,TRBV7-6,NA,TRBJ2-3,CASSQIPSTDTQYF,TGTGCCAGCAGCCAGATCCCTAGCACAGATACGCAGTATTTT